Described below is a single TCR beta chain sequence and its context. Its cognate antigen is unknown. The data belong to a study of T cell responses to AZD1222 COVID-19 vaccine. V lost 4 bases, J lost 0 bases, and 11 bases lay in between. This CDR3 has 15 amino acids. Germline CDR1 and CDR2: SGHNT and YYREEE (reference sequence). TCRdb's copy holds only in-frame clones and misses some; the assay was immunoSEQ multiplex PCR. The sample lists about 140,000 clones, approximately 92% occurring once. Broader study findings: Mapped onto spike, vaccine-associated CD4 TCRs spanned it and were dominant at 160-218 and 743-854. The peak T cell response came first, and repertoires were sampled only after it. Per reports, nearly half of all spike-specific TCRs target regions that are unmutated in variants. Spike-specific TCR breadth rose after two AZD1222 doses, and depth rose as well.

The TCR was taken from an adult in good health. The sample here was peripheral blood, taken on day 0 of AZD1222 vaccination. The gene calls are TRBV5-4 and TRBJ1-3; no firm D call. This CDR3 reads CASSTRALSGNTIYF. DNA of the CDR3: TGTGCCAGCAGCACACGGGCCCTCTCTGGAAACACCATATATTTT.